This T cell receptor beta chain emerged from a study of T cells in Graves' hyperthyroidism and ophthalmopathy. Looking at the study overall: Peripheral blood was obtained at initial diagnosis, preceding any treatment. Overall study findings and caveats: A median around 6 months before onset, the model predicted ophthalmopathy. Most clonotypes that expanded in the thyroid above 0.001 also showed up in blood.

In this sample, this clonotype turned up many times. Its matching antigen is unknown. Germline values: CDR1 SGHTA, CDR2 FQGNSA. The CDR3 has 15 amino acids. Between the trimmed V and J ends, which lost 1 base and 5 bases, there was a span of 14 bases. Amplification of TCR beta CDR3 regions was performed using RNA transcripts as template. First-round RT-PCR targeting the TCR CDR3 was performed with the HTBI primer set. In TCRdb, the multiplex PCR reads were re-called with MiXCR into one record per CDR3 protein. The sample yields more than 300,000 distinct CDR3 sequences, around 13% seen once. On the basis of clinical symptoms, serum thyroxine and TRAb, thyroid ultrasound and orbital computed tomography, diagnoses were made.

This rearrangement joins TRBV7-2 to TRBJ2-5, with D uncertain. Sequenced sample: blood. This sequence was found in a woman aged 18-30 years with Graves' hyperthyroidism. The CDR3 nucleotides read TGTGCCAGCAGCTTAGTTGGTACAACAAGCGAGACCCAGTACTTC. Residues: CASSLVGTTSETQYF.